A selection of T cell receptor beta chains follows, all from one sample in a study of control samples from healthy donors and cancer patients. The data were produced by immunoSEQ multiplex PCR, yet TCRdb's version contains in-frame clones alone and is incomplete. This sample has fewer than 200,000 clones, with around 87% found just once. The sample taken for sequencing was blood. Receptor source: a woman aged 45 to 65 in good health. CDR3s include the opening cysteine and the closing phenylalanine or tryptophan. A D gene is named only where the DNA matches it firmly. A row's size may be missing; if present it is once, few, many or a size class.

cdr3_aa cdr3_nt v_call d_call j_call clone_size
CSASLSPRGNSPLHF TGCAGTGCTAGTTTATCCCCGAGGGGAAATTCACCCCTCCACTTT TRBV20-1 NA TRBJ1-6 NA
CASRPTGGAGANVLTF TGTGCCAGCAGACCCACAGGGGGCGCTGGGGCCAACGTCCTGACTTTC TRBV6-6 TRBD1 TRBJ2-6 NA
CSGGQGTIYEQYF TGCAGCGGGGGACAGGGTACAATCTACGAGCAGTACTTC TRBV29-1 TRBD1 TRBJ2-7 NA
CASSQDGRLSYGYTF TGTGCCAGCAGCCAAGATGGGCGGTTGTCGTATGGCTACACCTTC TRBV3-1/TRBV3-2 NA TRBJ1-2 few
CASSLQVRTGIHEQYF TGTGCCAGCAGCTTACAAGTCAGGACAGGGATCCACGAGCAGTACTTC TRBV7-6 TRBD1 TRBJ2-7 NA
CASSLGAGPPGANVLTF TGCGCCAGCAGCTTGGGGGCAGGGCCACCTGGGGCCAACGTCCTGACTTTC TRBV5-1 NA TRBJ2-6 NA
CACTVQGAGEKLFF TGTGCCTGCACAGTTCAGGGCGCGGGTGAAAAACTGTTTTTT TRBV28 NA TRBJ1-4 once
CASSSDQGSYNEQFF TGTGCCAGCAGTTCCGATCAGGGTTCCTACAATGAGCAGTTCTTC TRBV27 NA TRBJ2-1 NA
CASSHERYEQYF TGTGCCAGCAGCCACGAAAGATACGAGCAGTACTTC TRBV3-1/TRBV3-2 NA TRBJ2-7 NA
CASSFGEDGPLWGYTF TGCGCCAGCAGCTTTGGGGAGGACGGACCCTTATGGGGCTACACCTTC TRBV4-1 NA TRBJ1-2 NA
CATSDPGLAGGRNEQFF TGTGCCACCAGTGATCCGGGACTAGCGGGAGGCCGCAATGAGCAGTTCTTC TRBV24-1 TRBD2 TRBJ2-1 NA
CASSSRDSSGNTIYF TGTGCCAGCAGCTCCCGGGACAGCTCTGGAAACACCATATATTTT TRBV9 TRBD1 TRBJ1-3 once
CASSLSWDTSREETQYF TGTGCCAGCAGCTTATCCTGGGACACCTCAAGGGAGGAGACCCAGTACTTC TRBV11-3 NA TRBJ2-5 few
CASSLGQGAYEQYF TGTGCCAGCAGTCTAGGACAGGGGGCATACGAGCAGTACTTC TRBV6-2/TRBV6-3 TRBD1 TRBJ2-7 NA
CASSLRARTENTEAFF TGCGCCAGCAGCTTGAGGGCTAGGACGGAGAACACTGAAGCTTTCTTT TRBV5-1 NA TRBJ1-1 NA
CASNPGARLSTGELFF TGTGCCAGTAATCCCGGAGCGAGACTTTCGACCGGGGAGCTGTTTTTT TRBV19 NA TRBJ2-2 once
CASRQGADSPLHF TGTGCCAGCAGACAAGGGGCTGATTCACCCCTCCACTTT TRBV28 NA TRBJ1-6 NA
CASSSLNWGFF TGTGCCAGCAGTTCCTTAAATTGGGGTTTCTTT TRBV28 NA TRBJ1-1 NA
CASSVLGLAARGEQFF TGTGCCAGCAGTGTGTTGGGACTAGCGGCACGCGGTGAGCAGTTCTTC TRBV2 TRBD2 TRBJ2-1 NA
CASSEGPMPYEQYF TGTGCCAGCAGCGAGGGACCCATGCCCTACGAGCAGTACTTC TRBV9 NA TRBJ2-7 NA
CASSPPGSGNTEAFF TGTGCCAGCAGCCCCCCTGGGTCAGGGAACACTGAAGCTTTCTTT TRBV9 NA TRBJ1-1 NA
CASSSQGQPQHF TGTGCCAGCAGCTCGCAGGGTCAGCCCCAGCATTTT TRBV5-4 NA TRBJ1-5 NA
CASSQSRRAKLFF TGCGCCAGCAGTCAATCCAGGAGGGCAAAACTGTTTTTT TRBV23-1 NA TRBJ1-4 NA
CASSVLQETQYF TGCGCCAGCAGCGTTCTCCAAGAGACCCAGTACTTC TRBV5-1 NA TRBJ2-5 NA
CATSRGLFKETQYF TGTGCCACCAGCAGGGGACTCTTTAAAGAGACCCAGTACTTC TRBV15 NA TRBJ2-5 NA
CASSTTSTDTQYF TGTGCCAGCAGCACAACTAGCACAGATACGCAGTATTTT TRBV7-3 NA TRBJ2-3 NA
CAWSRLQGTGNTIYF TGTGCCTGGAGTCGCCTACAGGGGACTGGAAACACCATATATTTT TRBV30 TRBD1 TRBJ1-3 NA
CASSRLAGGIGELFF TGTGCCAGCAGCCGACTAGCGGGAGGGATCGGGGAGCTGTTTTTT TRBV6-5 TRBD2 TRBJ2-2 NA
CASSLAGTGSSYEQYF TGTGCCAGCAGCCTAGCCGGGACAGGGAGCTCCTACGAGCAGTACTTC TRBV16 TRBD1 TRBJ2-7 NA
CAWRRGGETQYF TGTGCCTGGAGGCGGGGGGGCGAGACCCAGTACTTC TRBV30 TRBD2 TRBJ2-5 NA
CASSLIWGATNEKLFF TGTGCCAGCAGTTTAATATGGGGCGCAACTAATGAAAAACTGTTTTTT TRBV28 NA TRBJ1-4 NA
CASSGGYTGELFF TGTGCCAGCAGCGGGGGGTACACCGGGGAGCTGTTTTTT TRBV11-2 NA TRBJ2-2 NA
CASSSGGLAANTGELFF TGTGCCAGCAGCTCCGGTGGCCTAGCGGCGAACACCGGGGAGCTGTTTTTT TRBV11-2 TRBD2 TRBJ2-2 once
CASSQASFKNTGELFF TGCGCCAGCAGCCAAGCCAGCTTTAAAAACACCGGGGAGCTGTTTTTT TRBV4-1 NA TRBJ2-2 NA
CSVEYLNGGPQYF TGCAGCGTTGAATATCTCAATGGGGGCCCGCAGTATTTT TRBV29-1 NA TRBJ2-3 once
CASSLFTDPLVEGYTF TGTGCCAGCTCACTCTTCACGGACCCACTGGTAGAGGGCTACACCTTC TRBV18 NA TRBJ1-2 NA
CSANRVEGYTF TGCAGTGCTAACAGGGTAGAGGGCTACACCTTC TRBV20-1 NA TRBJ1-2 NA
CASTLDRGLHNEQFF TGTGCCAGTACCCTTGACAGGGGGCTACACAATGAGCAGTTCTTC TRBV19 TRBD1 TRBJ2-1 NA
CASSPTGYLGTDTQYF TGCGCCAGCAGCCCGACAGGGTACCTAGGCACAGATACGCAGTATTTT TRBV4-1 TRBD1 TRBJ2-3 NA
CASSSPGSTDTQYF TGTGCCAGCAGCTCCCCAGGGAGCACAGATACGCAGTATTTT TRBV7-3 NA TRBJ2-3 NA
CASSQGQGGPMNTEAFF TGCGCCAGCAGCCAAGGGCAGGGGGGTCCCATGAACACTGAAGCTTTCTTT TRBV4-3 TRBD1 TRBJ1-1 NA
CASKGGDTQYF TGTGCCAGCAAGGGAGGCGATACGCAGTATTTT TRBV3-1/TRBV3-2 NA TRBJ2-3 NA
CASSHSRGGNAEAFF TGCGCCAGCAGCCACTCCAGGGGGGGCAACGCTGAAGCTTTCTTT TRBV4-1 TRBD1 TRBJ1-1 few
CASHSSLGVETQYF TGTGCCAGCCATTCCTCCCTGGGAGTAGAGACCCAGTACTTC TRBV28 NA TRBJ2-5 NA